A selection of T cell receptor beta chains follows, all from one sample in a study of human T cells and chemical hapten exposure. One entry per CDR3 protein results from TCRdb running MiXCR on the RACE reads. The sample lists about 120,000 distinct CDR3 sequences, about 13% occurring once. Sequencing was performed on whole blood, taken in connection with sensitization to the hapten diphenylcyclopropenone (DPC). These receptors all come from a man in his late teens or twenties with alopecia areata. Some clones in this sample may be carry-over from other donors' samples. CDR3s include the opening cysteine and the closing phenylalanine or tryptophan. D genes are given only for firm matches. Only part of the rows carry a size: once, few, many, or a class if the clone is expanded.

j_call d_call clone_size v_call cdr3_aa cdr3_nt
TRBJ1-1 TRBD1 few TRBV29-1 CSAGTEYNTEAFF TGCAGCGCAGGGACAGAGTATAACACTGAAGCTTTCTTT
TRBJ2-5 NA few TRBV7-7 CASSLYRGRGVETQYF TGTGCCAGCAGCTTATATCGGGGGCGCGGCGTAGAGACCCAGTACTTC
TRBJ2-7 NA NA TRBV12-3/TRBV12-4 CASSYRASYEQYF TGTGCCAGCAGCTACAGGGCCTCCTACGAGCAGTACTTC
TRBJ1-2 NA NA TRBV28 CASSFTGWYGYTF TGTGCCAGCAGTTTTACAGGCTGGTATGGCTACACCTTC
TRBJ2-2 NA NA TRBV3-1 CASSRGGYTGELFF TGTGCCAGCAGCAGAGGAGGCTACACCGGGGAGCTGTTTTTT
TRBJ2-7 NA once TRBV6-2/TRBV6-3 CASSFVGGAYEQYF TGTGCCAGCAGTTTCGTCGGCGGAGCCTACGAGCAGTACTTC
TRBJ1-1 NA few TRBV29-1 CSVIRVYGNTEAFF TGCAGCGTTATCAGGGTTTATGGGAACACTGAAGCTTTCTTT
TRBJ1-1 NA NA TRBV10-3 CAISREGTEAFF TGTGCCATCAGTCGGGAAGGGACTGAAGCTTTCTTT
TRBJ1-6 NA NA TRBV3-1 CASSQVSQSSRNSPLHF TGTGCCAGCAGCCAAGTTTCCCAGTCTTCCAGGAATTCACCCCTCCACTTT
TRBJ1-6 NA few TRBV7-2 CASSSGRLSPLHF TGTGCCAGCAGCTCAGGCCGTTTATCACCCCTCCACTTT
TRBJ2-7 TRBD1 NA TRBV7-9 CASSHRDRKNEQYF TGTGCCAGCAGCCACCGGGACAGGAAGAACGAGCAGTACTTC
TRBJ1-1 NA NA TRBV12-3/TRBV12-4 CASSPTGGGGTEAFF TGTGCCAGCAGTCCCACAGGCGGGGGCGGAACTGAAGCTTTCTTT
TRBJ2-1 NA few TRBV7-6 CASSWGSGDSYNEQFF TGTGCCAGCAGCTGGGGTAGCGGCGATTCCTACAATGAGCAGTTCTTC
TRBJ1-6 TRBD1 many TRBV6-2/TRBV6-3 CASSRTGTETFNSPLHF TGTGCCAGCAGTAGGACCGGGACAGAGACCTTCAATTCACCCCTCCACTTT
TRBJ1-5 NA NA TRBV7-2 CASSLGGIGQPQHF TGTGCCAGCAGCTTAGGTGGTATTGGTCAGCCCCAGCATTTT
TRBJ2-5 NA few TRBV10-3 CAISLNRETQYF TGTGCCATCAGCCTAAACCGAGAGACCCAGTACTTC
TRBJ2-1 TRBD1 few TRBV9 CASSEGAALLNEQFF TGTGCCAGCAGCGAGGGGGCGGCTCTTTTGAATGAGCAGTTCTTC
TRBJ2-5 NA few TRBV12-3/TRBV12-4 CASTIGWPETQYF TGTGCCAGCACCATAGGGTGGCCGGAGACCCAGTACTTC
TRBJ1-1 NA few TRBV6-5 CASSYSSTGNTEAFF TGTGCCAGCAGTTACTCTTCGACGGGGAACACTGAAGCTTTCTTT
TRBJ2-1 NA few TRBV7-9 CASSLVIYNEQFF TGTGCCAGCAGCTTAGTAATCTACAATGAGCAGTTCTTC
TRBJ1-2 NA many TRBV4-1 CASSQDDYRANYGYTF TGCGCCAGCAGCCAAGACGATTACAGAGCTAACTATGGCTACACCTTC
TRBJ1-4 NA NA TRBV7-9 CASSSGPGGKLFF TGTGCCAGCAGCTCGGGTCCCGGCGGAAAACTGTTTTTT
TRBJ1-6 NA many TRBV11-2 CASSPRQARNSPLHF TGTGCCAGCAGCCCAAGACAGGCAAGGAATTCACCCCTCCATTTT
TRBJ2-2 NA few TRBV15 CATSRDAGGMTGELFF TGTGCCACCAGCAGAGATGCCGGGGGCATGACCGGGGAGCTGTTTTTT
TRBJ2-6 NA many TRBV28 CASMLSGANVLTF TGTGCCAGTATGCTCTCTGGGGCCAACGTCCTGACTTTC
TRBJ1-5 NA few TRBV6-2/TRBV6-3 CASRKNPAPNQPQHF TGTGCCAGCAGAAAGAACCCGGCACCGAATCAGCCCCAGCATTTT
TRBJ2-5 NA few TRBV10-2 CASSESGPHQETQYF TGCGCCAGCAGTGAGTCGGGACCGCATCAAGAGACCCAGTACTTC
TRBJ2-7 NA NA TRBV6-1 CASAFLLSGSYEQYF TGTGCCAGCGCCTTCCTTTTGTCGGGCTCCTACGAGCAGTACTTC
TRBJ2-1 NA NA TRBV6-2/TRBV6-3 CASSPGRDNEQFF TGTGCCAGCAGCCCCGGAAGAGACAATGAGCAGTTCTTC
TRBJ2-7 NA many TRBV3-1 CASSPTGYEQYF TGTGCCAGCAGCCCTACGGGCTACGAGCAGTACTTC
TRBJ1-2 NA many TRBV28 CASSLEPGGYTF TGTGCCAGCAGTCTAGAACCAGGAGGCTACACCTTC
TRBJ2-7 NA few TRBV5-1 CASRTDYEQYF TGCGCCAGCAGGACGGACTACGAGCAGTACTTC
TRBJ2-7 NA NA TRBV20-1 CSPLDVLSYEQYF TGCAGTCCCCTGGACGTTCTATCCTACGAGCAGTACTTC
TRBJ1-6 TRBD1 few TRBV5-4 CASSLLDRGFRNSPLHF TGTGCCAGCAGCTTGCTGGACAGGGGGTTTCGGAATTCACCCCTCCACTTT
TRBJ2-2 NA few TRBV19 CASFGRDANTGELFF TGTGCCAGTTTCGGCAGGGACGCGAACACCGGGGAGCTGTTTTTT
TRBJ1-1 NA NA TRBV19 CASIDRSGTEAFF TGTGCCAGTATCGACAGGAGTGGGACTGAAGCTTTCTTT
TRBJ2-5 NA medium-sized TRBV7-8 CASSLGGTGETQYF TGTGCCAGCAGCTTAGGAGGGACGGGGGAGACCCAGTACTTC
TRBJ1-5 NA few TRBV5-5 CASSFADSYNQPQHF TGTGCCAGCAGCTTCGCTGACAGCTACAATCAGCCCCAGCATTTT
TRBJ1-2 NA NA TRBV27 CASSLKGSSAIVLGYTF TGTGCCAGCAGTTTAAAGGGGTCGTCAGCCATCGTCCTTGGCTACACCTTC
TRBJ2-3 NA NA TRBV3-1 CASSQESSITDTQYF TGTGCCAGCAGCCAAGAGTCCTCTATCACAGATACGCAGTATTTT
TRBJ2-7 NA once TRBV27 CASSFGSNYEQYF TGTGCCAGCAGTTTCGGCAGCAACTACGAGCAGTACTTC
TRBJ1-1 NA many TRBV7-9 CASSSLGRREVNTEAFF TGTGCCAGCAGCTCCCTCGGACGGAGGGAGGTGAACACTGAAGCTTTCTTT
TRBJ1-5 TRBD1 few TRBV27 CASRDRGGSADQPQHF TGTGCCAGCAGGGACAGGGGCGGATCGGCTGATCAGCCCCAGCATTTT
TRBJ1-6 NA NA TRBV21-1 CASSNGVWASSYNSPLHF TGTGCCAGCAGCAACGGGGTTTGGGCGAGCTCCTATAATTCACCCCTCCACTTT
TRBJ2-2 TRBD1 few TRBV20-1 CSARTRVGQGAFANTGELFF TGCAGTGCTAGAACTCGTGTGGGGCAGGGGGCTTTCGCGAACACCGGGGAGCTGTTTTTT
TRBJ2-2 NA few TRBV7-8 CASSQWGGSGELFF TGTGCCAGCAGCCAATGGGGGGGCTCCGGGGAGCTGTTTTTT
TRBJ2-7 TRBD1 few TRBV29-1 CSVRTGASTEQYF TGCAGCGTCCGCACAGGGGCATCTACCGAGCAGTACTTC
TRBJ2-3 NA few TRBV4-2 CASSQDFGDTQYF TGTGCCAGCAGCCAAGATTTCGGAGATACGCAGTATTTT
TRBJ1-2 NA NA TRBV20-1 CSARDEAGIYDYTF TGCAGTGCTAGAGATGAGGCAGGGATCTATGACTACACCTTC
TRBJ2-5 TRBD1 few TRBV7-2 CASSPGQGIRETQYF TGTGCCAGCAGCCCCGGACAGGGGATTCGAGAGACCCAGTACTTC
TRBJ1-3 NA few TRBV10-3 CAISERGASGNTIYF TGTGCCATCAGTGAGAGAGGGGCCTCTGGAAACACCATATATTTT
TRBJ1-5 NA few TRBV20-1 CSARARVNQPQHF TGCAGTGCTAGGGCAAGGGTTAATCAGCCCCAGCATTTT
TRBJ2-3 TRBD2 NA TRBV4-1 CASSQKSGGHTQYF TGCGCCAGCAGCCAAAAGAGCGGGGGCCATACGCAGTATTTT
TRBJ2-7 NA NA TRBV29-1 CSVIYRDLPTTEQYF TGCAGCGTTATTTACAGGGACCTACCCACTACCGAGCAGTACTTC
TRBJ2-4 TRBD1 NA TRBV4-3 CASSQDRVYKNIQYF TGCGCCAGCAGCCAGGACAGGGTATACAAAAACATTCAGTACTTC